This entry lists 2 T cell receptor beta chains sequenced from one sample in a study of neurological immune-mediated disorders. MiXCR, run by TCRdb on the 5' RACE reads, gives a single entry per CDR3 protein. There are around 60,000 distinct CDR3 sequences in the sample; around 10% occur only once, and around 7% lies in the top ten. Time point reported: longitudinal time-point 1 (baseline). The sequencing sample was made of PBMCs. The source of these receptors is a male donor with HTLV-1-associated myelopathy (HAM/TSP).

Many counts were recorded for this clonotype. This rearrangement joins TRBV10-3 to TRBJ2-7, with D possibly being TRBD2 (5 bases). The CDR3 has 14 residues. The germline CDR1 and CDR2 sequences are ENHRY and SYGVKD. Trimming removed 10 bases from V and 7 bases from J, with 23 bases in between. For the CDR3, the DNA is TGTGCCACTTGGGAGAAGGACGGTGTACGAGAGCAGTACTTC. It codes for CATWEKDGVREQYF.

This clonotype was detected many times. V is TRBV28 and J is TRBJ2-3; D is unclear. V shed 6 bases and J shed 1 base, with 17 bases lying between them. CDR1 and CDR2 (germline): MDHEN, SYDVKM. This CDR3 spans 16 amino acids. The CDR3 region is CASRDQLPGGTDTQYF. CDR3 DNA sequence: TGTGCCAGCAGGGACCAACTACCCGGAGGCACAGATACGCAGTATTTT.